Below are 3 T cell receptor beta chains sequenced from a single sample in a study of T cell responses to AZD1222 COVID-19 vaccine. Assay used: immunoSEQ multiplex PCR; TCRdb lists only in-frame clones, some missing. Of 200,000 to 250,000 clones in the sample, about 93% were seen once. The sample here was peripheral blood, taken on day 0 of MenACWY control vaccination. These receptors were obtained from an adult in good health.

V and J are TRBV7-2 and TRBJ2-3, with D possibly TRBD2 on 6 matching bases. V gave up 5 bases and J gave up 4 bases, with 13 bases separating them. Germline CDR1 and CDR2: SGHTA and FQGNSA. There are 14 residues in the CDR3. For the CDR3, the DNA is TGTGCCAGCAGCCCAGGGCCTAGCGCAGATACGCAGTATTTT. It yields the protein CASSPGPSADTQYF.

This clone was observed once. The chain carries TRBV11-3 and TRBJ1-1; D not resolved. The CDR3 runs to 13 residues. Per the germline V gene, CDR1 is SGHNT and CDR2 is YENEEA. With 0 bases removed from V and 6 bases from J, the gap between germline ends came to 8 bases. CDR3 region: CASSLDRWAEAFF. CDR3 in DNA: TGTGCCAGCAGCTTAGATCGGTGGGCTGAAGCTTTCTTT. Full variable domain (rest looked up from reference TRBV11-3 and TRBJ1-1): EAGVVQSPRYKIIEKKQPVAFWCNPISGHNTLYWYLQNLGQGPELLIRYENEEAVDDSQLPKDRFSAERLKGVDSTLKIQPAELGDSAVYLCASSLDRWAEAFFGQGTRLTVV.

The rearrangement uses TRBV7-2 and TRBJ2-2, with 7 nucleotides matching TRBD1. V lost 6 bases, J lost 4 bases, and 5 bases stayed unmatched. This CDR3 has 14 amino acids. Germline CDR1 reads SGHTA; CDR2 reads FQGNSA. In DNA, the CDR3 is TGTGCCAGCAGTCCACAGGGGACCACCGGGGAGCTGTTTTTT. It specifies CASSPQGTTGELFF.